A single sample is the source of the 14 T cell receptor beta chains below, sequenced in a study of human T cells and chemical hapten exposure listed by TCRdb under 2021. Libraries came from RACE. For sequencing, a NextSeq 500 was employed. TCRdb reran the public reads through fastp at Q25 and MiXCR, keeping productive beta chains. CDR3 protein duplicates are merged, each entry listing the most common genes and DNA. For this sample there are 80,000 to 95,000 distinct CDR3 sequences; roughly 12% appear just once. The ten largest account for roughly 1.6% of the sample. The time point label, as the study defines it: patch test 2, 6 weeks after DPC sensitization. The label giving this sample's treatment or condition can be read as: therapeutic diphenylcyclopropenone sensitization with weekly scalp DPC. The source material was whole blood, sampled in connection with sensitization to the hapten diphenylcyclopropenone (DPC). These receptors came from a man aged 18 to 29 with alopecia areata. Some clones in this sample may be carry-over from other donors' samples.

This clonotype showed up just a few times. DNA for the CDR3: TGCGCCAGCAGCTTGGGGGAGAGTGGAAACACCATATATTTT. Encoded protein: CASSLGESGNTIYF. The chain carries TRBV5-1 and TRBJ1-3; D uncertain. The CDR3 is 14 amino acids. The V and J ends lost 0 bases and 3 bases respectively, with 7 bases between them. Germline CDR1 reads SGHRS; CDR2 reads YFSETQ.

This clonotype has a handful of counts. The rearrangement uses TRBV27 and TRBJ1-1, with a weak D call TRBD1 (5 bases). The CDR3 has 15 residues. Trimming took 6 bases from V and 6 from J, leaving 20 bases between them. The germline CDR1 and CDR2 sequences are MNHEY and SMNVEV (reference sequence). In DNA form, the CDR3 reads TGTGCCAGCAGATTCAACAGGTTTGGTAGTTCTGAAGCTTTCTTT. This codes for CASRFNRFGSSEAFF.

The J gene is TRBJ2-1, the V gene TRBV6-2 or TRBV6-3; 8 bases align to TRBD2. CDR1 is MNHEY and CDR2 is SVGEGT in the germline V gene. J lost 6 bases, V lost 6 bases, and 4 bases had no gene match. This CDR3 is 13 amino acids long. DNA for the CDR3: TGTGCCAGCAGATCGGGGGGGCGCAATGAGCAGTTCTTC. It yields the protein CASRSGGRNEQFF.

The chain carries TRBV29-1 and TRBJ2-5, with TRBD2 identical over 11 bases. With 8 bases clipped from V and 1 base from J, the junction kept 6 bases outside the gene matches. The CDR3 contains 14 residues. Looked up from germline, CDR1 is SQVTM and CDR2 is ANQGSEA. CDR3 residues: CSPRLAGRQETQYF. The CDR3, as DNA: TGCAGCCCTAGACTAGCGGGGCGCCAAGAGACCCAGTACTTC.

In this sample, this clonotype turned up a few times. The rearrangement uses TRBV28 and TRBJ1-5, with D uncertain. Trimming removed 3 bases from V and 1 base from J, with 10 bases in between. The V gene's germline CDR1 is MDHEN and CDR2 SYDVKM. The CDR3 spans 15 residues. The CDR3 DNA is TGTGCCAGCAGTTTCATCGGAGGAAGCAATCAGCCCCAGCATTTT. Protein sequence: CASSFIGGSNQPQHF. Full variable domain (outside the CDR3, taken from reference TRBV28 and TRBJ1-5): DVKVTQSSRYLVKRTGEKVFLECVQDMDHENMFWYRQDPGLGLRLIYFSYDVKMKEKGDIPEGYSVSREKKERFSLILESASTNQTSMYLCASSFIGGSNQPQHFGDGTRLSIL.

This clonotype occurred many times. J is TRBJ1-4 and V is TRBV27, with D unresolved. Trimming took 0 bases from V and 7 from J, leaving 18 bases between them. CDR3 length equals 17 residues. Looked up from germline, CDR1 is MNHEY and CDR2 is SMNVEV (reference sequence). CDR3 sequence reads: CASSLSALRVDGEKLFF. The CDR3 DNA follows: TGTGCCAGCAGTTTATCAGCCCTTCGGGTGGATGGTGAAAAACTGTTTTTT. Filled out from reference TRBV27 and TRBJ1-4, the complete variable domain reads EAQVTQNPRYLITVTGKKLTVTCSQNMNHEYMSWYRQDPGLGLRQIYYSMNVEVTDKGDVPEGYKVSRKEKRNFPLILESPSPNQTSLYFCASSLSALRVDGEKLFFGSGTQLSVL.

The gene calls are TRBV3-1 and TRBJ1-1; D ambiguous. Trimming took 2 bases from V and 8 from J, leaving 15 bases between them. This CDR3 spans 14 amino acids. Germline CDR1 LGHDT, CDR2 YNNKEL (reference sequence). The CDR3 spells CASSQLVGSMEAFF. CDR3 sequence (DNA): TGTGCCAGCAGCCAATTGGTGGGAAGTATGGAAGCTTTCTTT.

This clonotype was seen only a few times. V usage is TRBV6-5 and J usage is TRBJ1-1; TRBD1 matches 9 bases. The ends lost 4 bases at V and 10 bases at J; junction bases unmatched: 4. Per the germline V gene, CDR1 is MNHEY and CDR2 is SVGAGI. This CDR3 has 12 amino acids. The CDR3: CASSSTGGIAFF. The DNA for the CDR3 is TGTGCCAGCAGTTCGACAGGGGGGATAGCTTTCTTT.

The V call is TRBV11-2, the J call TRBJ2-1; 8 nucleotides align to TRBD1. Germline loops: CDR1 SGHAT, CDR2 FQNNGV. The CDR3 loop spans 17 amino acids. J was trimmed by 8 bases and V by 4 bases; bases with no gene match: 16. Here the CDR3 DNA reads TGTGCCAGCAGCTCCTCTCCTTTCAGGGGGCGCATCGATGAGCAGTTCTTC. It is translated as CASSSSPFRGRIDEQFF.

The chain carries TRBV7-3 and TRBJ2-1; D ambiguous. Trimming cost V 5 bases and J 4 bases, with 9 bases left between them. The CDR3 has 13 residues. Germline values: CDR1 SGHTA, CDR2 FQGTGA. The chain's CDR3 is CASSLSQYNEQFF. CDR3 sequence (DNA): TGTGCCAGCAGCCTAAGCCAGTACAATGAGCAGTTCTTC.

This clonotype was counted at least ten times. This rearrangement joins TRBV9 to TRBJ2-1, with TRBD1 matching over 7 bases. Trimming took 1 base from V and 6 from J; bases not matched to a gene: 7. CDR1 is SGDLS, CDR2 YYNGEE, per germline. The length of the CDR3 is 15 residues. The CDR3 DNA is TGTGCCAGCAGCGTATCTAGGGCAGGGGGCAATGAGCAGTTCTTC. This sequence encodes CASSVSRAGGNEQFF.

This clonotype was counted ten times or more. V gene TRBV19 combines with J gene TRBJ1-1; D may be TRBD1 (6 bases). There are 15 residues in the CDR3. From germline, CDR1 is LNHDA and CDR2 SQIVND (reference sequence). V lost 1 base and J lost 10, with 19 bases in between. In nucleotides, the CDR3 is TGTGCCAGTAGTATAGTGGCGGGGGCCCGCCGGGGAGCTTTCTTT. Translating gives CASSIVAGARRGAFF.

The V and J genes are TRBV28 and TRBJ2-7; 8 nucleotides line up with TRBD1. The V gene's germline CDR1 is MDHEN and CDR2 SYDVKM. The CDR3 loop spans 16 amino acids. The ends lost 4 bases at V and 5 bases at J; junction bases unmatched: 13. CDR3 sequence (DNA): TGTGCCAGCAGTTACAAAGTTACAGGGGGAGGCCACGAGCAGTACTTC. Its translation: CASSYKVTGGGHEQYF.

The V gene is TRBV6-2 or TRBV6-3, the J gene TRBJ2-5; D is possibly TRBD1 (5 bases). This CDR3 has 16 residues. Trimming took off 6 bases at V and 6 bases at J, with 23 bases between the two ends. Germline-derived CDR1 and CDR2 are MNHEY and SVGEGT. The CDR3 DNA is TGTGCCAGCAGACGGACAAGGACCCGGAAGATGCAGACCCAGTACTTC. Residues: CASRRTRTRKMQTQYF.